A selection of T cell receptor beta chains follows, all from one sample in a study of cytomegalovirus exposure and HLA in healthy donors. Sequencing was performed with immunoSEQ multiplex PCR; in TCRdb, only in-frame clones are kept and a portion is missing. The table lists about 130,000 clones, approximately 60% of them singletons. The sequencing sample was made of PBMCs. The receptors originated from a human donor in good health. Each CDR3 is given with its conserved first and last residue.

V gene: TRBV19
J gene: TRBJ2-3
CDR3 protein: CASSGLAGVPDTQYF

V gene: TRBV11-3
J gene: TRBJ1-4
CDR3 protein: CASRPGTGDEKLFF

V gene: TRBV9
J gene: TRBJ2-3
CDR3 protein: CASSARLAGIYTQYF

V gene: TRBV7-9
J gene: TRBJ1-1
CDR3 protein: CANRQVAGKNTEAFF

V gene: TRBV18
J gene: TRBJ1-2
CDR3 protein: CASSPPDRHYGYTF

V gene: TRBV5-4
J gene: TRBJ1-2
CDR3 protein: CASSGGDNYGYTF

V gene: TRBV12-2
J gene: TRBJ2-7
CDR3 protein: CASLILAGGNDEQYF

V gene: TRBV27
J gene: TRBJ2-7
CDR3 protein: CASSFRGTLYEQYF

V gene: TRBV4-1
J gene: TRBJ2-3
CDR3 protein: CASSQARQGRTSTDTQYF

V gene: TRBV18
J gene: TRBJ1-1
CDR3 protein: CASSVNRDEAFF

V gene: TRBV5-1
J gene: TRBJ1-5
CDR3 protein: CASSLGGPNQPQHF

V gene: TRBV18
J gene: TRBJ2-5
CDR3 protein: CASSPAGRETQYF

V gene: TRBV4-2
J gene: TRBJ2-1
CDR3 protein: CASSIGTSSYNEQFF

V gene: TRBV28
J gene: TRBJ2-1
CDR3 protein: CASSIRDRDEQFF

V gene: TRBV6-5
J gene: TRBJ2-7
CDR3 protein: CASSYTQTSGSSEQYF